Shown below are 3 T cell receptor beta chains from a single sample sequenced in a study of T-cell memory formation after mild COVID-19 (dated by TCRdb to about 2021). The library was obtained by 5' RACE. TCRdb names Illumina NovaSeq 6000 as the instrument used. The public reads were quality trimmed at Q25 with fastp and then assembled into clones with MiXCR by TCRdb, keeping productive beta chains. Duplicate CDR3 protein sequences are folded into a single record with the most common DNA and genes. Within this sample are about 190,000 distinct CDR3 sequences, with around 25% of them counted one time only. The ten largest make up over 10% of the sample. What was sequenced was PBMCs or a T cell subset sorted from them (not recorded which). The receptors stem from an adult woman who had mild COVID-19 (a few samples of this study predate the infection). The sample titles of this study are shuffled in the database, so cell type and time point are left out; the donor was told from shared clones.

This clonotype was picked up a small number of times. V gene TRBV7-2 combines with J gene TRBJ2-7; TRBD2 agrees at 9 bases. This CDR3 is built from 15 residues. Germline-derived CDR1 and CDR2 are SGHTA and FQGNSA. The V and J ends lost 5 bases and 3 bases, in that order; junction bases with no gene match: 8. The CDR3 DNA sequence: TGTGCCAGCAGCCCCCTCTGGACTAGCGACTACGAGCAGTACTTC. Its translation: CASSPLWTSDYEQYF.

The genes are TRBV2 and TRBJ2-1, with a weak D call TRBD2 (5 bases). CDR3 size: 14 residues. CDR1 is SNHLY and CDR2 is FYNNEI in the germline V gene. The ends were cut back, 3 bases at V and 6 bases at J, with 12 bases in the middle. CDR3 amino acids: CASSDEDGVNEQFF. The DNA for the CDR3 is TGTGCCAGCAGTGATGAGGACGGGGTCAATGAGCAGTTCTTC. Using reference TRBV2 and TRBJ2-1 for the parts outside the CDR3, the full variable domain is EPEVTQTPSHQVTQMGQEVILRCVPISNHLYFYWYRQILGQKVEFLVSFYNNEISEKSEIFDDQFSVERPDGSNFTLKIRSTKLEDSAMYFCASSDEDGVNEQFFGPGTRLTVL.

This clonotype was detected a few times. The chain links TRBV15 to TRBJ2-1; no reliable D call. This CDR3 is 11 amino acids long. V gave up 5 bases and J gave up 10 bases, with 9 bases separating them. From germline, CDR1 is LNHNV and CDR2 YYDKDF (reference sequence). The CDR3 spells CATSPGREQFF. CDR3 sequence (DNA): TGTGCCACCAGCCCTGGCCGGGAGCAGTTCTTC.